Below, 11 T cell receptor beta chains from the same sample are listed, as sequenced in a study of blood T cell repertoires in COVID-19. TCRdb's copy holds only in-frame clones and misses some; the assay was immunoSEQ multiplex PCR. Of approximately 150,000 clones detected, 75% to 85% appear once; the ten largest clones hold approximately 7.6%. Sequencing was carried out using peripheral blood. Every receptor here comes from a woman aged 60-75 years with COVID-19, enrolled during active disease.

This chain links TRBV19 with TRBJ2-1; 9 nucleotides match TRBD2. From germline, CDR1 is LNHDA and CDR2 SQIVND (reference sequence). The CDR3 contains 14 residues. Trimming took 3 bases from V and 10 from J; bases not matched to a gene: 7. CDR3 bases: TGTGCCAGTAGTATGATAGCGGGAGTCAGCGAGCAGTTCTTC. Its translation is CASSMIAGVSEQFF.

The chain uses TRBV4-2 and TRBJ2-7, with 12 bases aligning to TRBD1. Losses at the gene ends were 3 bases for V and 7 bases for J; bases not matched to a gene: 10. The CDR3 is 16 residues long. CDR1 is LGHNA and CDR2 is YNFKEQ in the germline V gene. The CDR3 loop reads CASSHLPGQGAGEQYF. As DNA, the CDR3 is TGTGCCAGCAGCCACCTCCCGGGACAGGGGGCGGGGGAGCAGTACTTC.

This clone was counted many times. The chain has TRBV28 and TRBJ2-3; 11 bases are shared with TRBD2. V lost 3 bases and J lost 3; bases outside the gene matches: 14. The germline V gene has CDR1 MDHEN and CDR2 SYDVKM. The CDR3 loop spans 19 amino acids. CDR3 loop: CASSFGLAGGRSKTDTQYF. CDR3 sequence (DNA): TGTGCCAGCAGTTTCGGGCTAGCGGGAGGACGGTCAAAGACAGATACGCAGTATTTT. The whole variable domain, remainder taken from reference TRBV28 and TRBJ2-3, is DVKVTQSSRYLVKRTGEKVFLECVQDMDHENMFWYRQDPGLGLRLIYFSYDVKMKEKGDIPEGYSVSREKKERFSLILESASTNQTSMYLCASSFGLAGGRSKTDTQYFGPGTRLTVL.

This rearrangement joins TRBV3-1 (or the pseudogene TRBV3-2) to TRBJ2-2, with D possibly being TRBD1 (6 bases). The CDR3 consists of 14 residues. Germline V gene data show CDR1 as LGHDT and CDR2 as YNNKEL (reference sequence). With 7 bases removed from V and 4 bases from J, the gap between germline ends came to 13 bases. The CDR3 coding sequence is TGTGCCAGCACGCTGGGGGCGGGCACCGGGGAGCTGTTTTTT. It is translated as CASTLGAGTGELFF.

This chain connects TRBV4-2 to TRBJ2-7, with 7 bases aligning to TRBD2. The CDR3 extends over 14 amino acids. Germline V CDR1 and CDR2: LGHNA, YNFKEQ. Trimming cost V 0 bases and J 5 bases; bases outside gene matches: 4. CDR3 nucleotides: TGTGCCAGCAGCCAAGAGGGAGGGAGGCACGAGCAGTACTTC. The encoded protein is CASSQEGGRHEQYF.

The chain joins TRBV2 to TRBJ2-4; tentatively, D is TRBD1 (6 bases). V lost 6 bases, J lost 9 bases, and 12 bases lay in between. Germline CDR1 SNHLY, CDR2 FYNNEI. The CDR3 covers 12 residues. DNA for the CDR3: TGTGCCAGCAGACAGGGAACCACCATTCAGTACTTC. Its translation: CASRQGTTIQYF.

This chain uses TRBV28 with TRBJ1-2, with TRBD1 as a possible D gene (6 bases). V gave up 7 bases and J gave up 3 bases, with 12 bases separating them. Germline assignment: CDR1 MDHEN and CDR2 SYDVKM. There are 13 residues in the CDR3. CDR3 loop: CASIPGTYYGYTF. Here the CDR3 DNA reads TGTGCCAGCATTCCCGGGACATACTATGGCTACACCTTC.

Written as DNA, the CDR3 is TGCAGTGCTAGTCCCGCCGACAGGTTGAACACTGAAGCTTTCTTT. Protein: CSASPADRLNTEAFF. The chain couples TRBV20-1 to TRBJ1-1; possible D gene TRBD1, 6 bases. The CDR3 runs 15 residues. CDR1 is DFQATT and CDR2 is SNEGSKA in the germline V gene (reference sequence). V gave up 3 bases and J gave up 0 bases, with 14 bases separating them.

The rearrangement joins TRBV29-1 to TRBJ2-5; TRBD1 aligns across 9 bases. CDR3 length: 13 amino acids. Germline-derived CDR1 and CDR2 are SQVTM and ANQGSEA. J gave up 5 bases and V 7 bases, and 8 bases lay outside the gene matches. CDR3 protein: CSGRDRVTETQYF. In nucleotides, the CDR3 is TGCAGCGGCCGGGACAGGGTTACGGAGACCCAGTACTTC.

This clone was seen only a few times. The chain recombines TRBV3-1 (or the pseudogene TRBV3-2) with TRBJ1-1; no clear D. The CDR3 is 14 amino acids. V was clipped by 1 base and J by 4 bases, with 10 bases between them. The germline V gene encodes CDR1 LGHDT and CDR2 YNNKEL (reference sequence). This chain's CDR3 is CASSQVTGSTEAFF. As DNA, the CDR3 is TGTGCCAGCAGCCAAGTTACCGGGAGCACTGAAGCTTTCTTT.

The chain recombines TRBV19 with TRBJ1-2; D might be TRBD1 (6 bases). This CDR3 has 13 amino acids. Trimming cost V 8 bases and J 4 bases, with 14 bases left between them. Looked up from germline, CDR1 is LNHDA and CDR2 is SQIVND (reference sequence). The CDR3 sequence is CASSQDSFYGYTF. CDR3 nucleotide sequence: TGTGCCAGTTCGCAGGACAGTTTCTATGGCTACACCTTC.